Below, one T cell receptor (beta chain) is given with its context. Unmatched junction bases numbered 11, after V lost 4 bases and J lost 5 bases. This CDR3 contains 17 residues. Germline CDR1 and CDR2: ENHRY and SYGVKD. This entry comes from a study of blood T cell repertoires in COVID-19. Study at large: Whether acute or convalescent, the COVID-19 samples came from the United States, Italy and Spain. PBMCs, B-cell-depleted T cells, or T cells provided the cDNA or gDNA that made up the material.

The authors' processing: Reference gene primer amplification gave nucleated cell count estimates. Sequenced by immunoSEQ multiplex PCR; TCRdb stores in-frame clones only, minus some. The DNA was the basis for D and trimming; V, J and clone size are from that table. The table has some 150,000 clones, approximately 83% seen once. The chain joins TRBV10-3 to TRBJ2-3, with 11 nucleotides matching TRBD2. This clonotype originated in an older woman with acute or convalescent COVID-19. Sequencing was carried out using peripheral blood. The CDR3 sequence is CAISGGLSSGGRDTQYF. CDR3 sequence (DNA): TGTGCCATCAGTGGGGGACTGTCTAGCGGGGGGCGAGATACGCAGTATTTT.